The sequence of this T cell receptor beta chain was determined in a study of T cells in localized non-small cell lung cancer. In germline, CDR1 is SGHVS, CDR2 FQNEAQ. The CDR3 extends over 14 amino acids. The J segment lost 2 bases and the V segment lost 5 bases, leaving 3 bases of the junction unmatched. Using immunoSEQ multiplex PCR, the repertoire was profiled, and TCRdb retains in-frame clones only, with some absent. Of some 30,000 clones listed, roughly 94% are singletons. J is TRBJ2-1 and V is TRBV7-8, with 7 bases lining up with TRBD2. The origin of this receptor is a woman aged 40-70 years with stage I lung adenocarcinoma. Here the sequenced sample was peripheral blood, taken before any cancer treatment. The CDR3 sequence is CASSRRETYNEQFF. As DNA, the CDR3 is TGTGCCAGCAGCCGGCGGGAGACCTACAATGAGCAGTTCTTC.